This TCR beta chain is from a study of radiotherapy plus CTLA-4 blockade in lung cancer. Sequencing was performed with immunoSEQ multiplex PCR; in TCRdb, only in-frame clones are kept and a portion is missing. The sample lists some 100,000 clones, nearly 80% occurring once. This CDR3 has 17 amino acids. V was pared by 5 bases and J by 4 bases, with 11 bases of the junction left unmatched. The germline gives CDR1 GTSNPN, CDR2 SVGIG (reference sequence). This chain joins TRBV30 and TRBJ2-2, with 12 bases matching TRBD2. The source material was peripheral blood, sampled from a patient treated with radiotherapy plus ipilimumab. The sequence was obtained from a human donor with non-small cell lung cancer who had a partial response to radiotherapy plus ipilimumab. DNA of the CDR3: TGTGCCTGGGGGGGAACTAGCGGGAGGCAAGGCACCGGGGAGCTGTTTTTT. Translation: CAWGGTSGRQGTGELFF.